This TCR beta chain comes out of a study of OX40 agonist ivuxolimab in advanced cancers. Whole-study context: Each patient was given ivuxolimab into a vein every 2 weeks, at 0.01 to 10 mg/kg.

Worth noting for this clone: The antigen is unknown.

Study-level findings and limits: Dosing at 0.1 to 3.0 mg/kg was accompanied by clonal expansion of CD4+ and CD8+ blood T cells by week 6. The expanded peripheral T cells' antigen specificity was not determined.

The CDR3 totals 13 residues. The germline CDR1 and CDR2 sequences are SGHAT and FQNNGV. V was clipped by 5 bases and J by 4 bases; unmatched bases: 4. Profiling relied on immunoSEQ multiplex PCR, and the TCRdb table lists in-frame clones only, not all of them. The data hold over 55,000 clones, with approximately 80% observed a single time. The receptor's source is an adult with an advanced solid tumor such as melanoma, head and neck, liver or kidney cancer. The chain employs TRBV11-2 and TRBJ1-1, with 7 bases that match TRBD1. Sequenced here: CD4+ or CD8+ T cells sorted from blood, sampled in a trial of the OX40 agonist ivuxolimab. The CDR3 nucleotides read TGTGCCAGCAGCCAACAGGGGTTCACTGAAGCTTTCTTT. Protein sequence: CASSQQGFTEAFF.